The 25 T cell receptor beta chains below were found in one sample sequenced in a study of CD8 T cells in ankylosing spondylitis. Using its own MiXCR run on the 5' RACE reads, TCRdb lists one record per CDR3 protein. This table has fewer than 200,000 distinct CDR3 sequences, about 20% appearing once. Sequencing was carried out using blood, either unsorted or a sorted T cell fraction (not recorded which). These receptors were taken from a male donor between 10 and 30 years old with ankylosing spondylitis or in good health (not recorded which).

This rearrangement joins TRBV20-1 to TRBJ1-5; D is possibly TRBD1 (5 bases). V was pared by 4 bases and J by 3 bases, with 10 bases between. CDR1 is DFQATT and CDR2 is SNEGSKA in the germline V gene (reference sequence). This CDR3 is built from 13 residues. The DNA of the CDR3 is TGCAGTGCTACTCAGGGTGTCAATCAGCCCCAGCATTTT. Translating gives CSATQGVNQPQHF.

The rearrangement links TRBV20-1 to TRBJ2-3, with no clear D. The CDR3 totals 14 residues. Trimming left V 0 bases short and J 2 bases short, with 9 bases between. Germline CDR1 and CDR2: DFQATT and SNEGSKA (reference sequence). The CDR3 sequence is CSARDGVTTDTQYF. CDR3 in DNA: TGCAGTGCTAGAGATGGGGTAACCACAGATACGCAGTATTTT.

This clonotype was observed many times. The chain is built from TRBV12-3 or TRBV12-4 and TRBJ2-1; D is undetermined. This CDR3 spans 15 amino acids. Trimming took off 6 bases at V and 6 bases at J, with 18 bases between the two ends. CDR3 bases: TGTGCCAGCAGGGAGAGAGGAACATATGGCAATGAGCAGTTCTTC. It yields the protein CASRERGTYGNEQFF.

This clonotype was seen many times. This sequence joins TRBV28 and TRBJ2-7; D remains unclear. V lost 2 bases to trimming and J lost 2 bases, with 10 bases between them. Germline assignment: CDR1 MDHEN and CDR2 SYDVKM. CDR3 length: 14 amino acids. The CDR3 DNA reads as TGTGCCAGCAGTTTAGAAAGTGTGACCTACGAGCAGTACTTC. Translating gives CASSLESVTYEQYF.

Comment on this clonotype: This may be a read error, as it is one base from a much larger clone. This sequence joins TRBV30 and TRBJ2-4, with D possibly being TRBD1 (6 bases). Germline V gene lookup returns CDR1 GTSNPN and CDR2 SVGIG (reference sequence). This CDR3 contains 14 residues. V lost 2 bases and J 12 bases, leaving 20 bases between the germline ends. The CDR3 bases are TGTGCCTGGAGTCCGCTAGGGGGTGGAGACAGTCAGTACTTC. Encoded protein: CAWSPLGGGDSQYF.

This clonotype appeared a few times. This chain joins TRBV24-1 and TRBJ2-1, with 9 bases that match TRBD1. The trim removed 3 bases at V and 1 base at J, leaving 6 bases unmatched. The CDR3 contains 17 residues. Germline CDR1 reads KGHDR; CDR2 reads SFDVKD. The CDR3 DNA reads as TGTGCCACCAGTGATCCTCCGGGACAGGGTTCCTACAATGAGCAGTTCTTC. Translated, it gives CATSDPPGQGSYNEQFF.

This clonotype was picked up a small number of times. The chain links TRBV5-5 to TRBJ2-7, with 7 bases aligning to TRBD1. The CDR3 runs 14 residues. The germline V gene has CDR1 SGHKS and CDR2 YYEKEE (reference sequence). V lost 4 bases, J lost 6 bases, and 10 bases stayed unmatched. CDR3 sequence: CASSGDRVRGEQYV. CDR3 nucleotides: TGTGCCAGCAGCGGTGACAGGGTCCGTGGCGAGCAGTACGTC.

This clonotype was detected only a few times. This chain links TRBV20-1 with TRBJ1-1; D gene unclear. CDR1 and CDR2 from the germline V gene are DFQATT and SNEGSKA (reference sequence). The CDR3 covers 12 residues. The V end was cut by 6 bases, the J end by 0 bases, with 8 bases between. CDR3 nucleotide sequence: TGCAGTGCAGATCTAGTGAACACTGAAGCTTTCTTT. Translation: CSADLVNTEAFF.

This clonotype was found many times. The chain combines TRBV5-5 with TRBJ1-2; no definite D call. The CDR3 runs to 17 residues. Trimming shortened V by 3 bases and J by 8 bases, and 26 bases separated the two germline ends. Germline V gene data show CDR1 as SGHKS and CDR2 as YYEKEE (reference sequence). CDR3 sequence: CASSSVLRVIFAGGYTF. Here the CDR3 DNA reads TGTGCCAGCAGCTCCGTCTTGCGGGTTATTTTCGCGGGCGGCTACACCTTC.

Ten or more counts support this clonotype. Here the CDR3 DNA reads TGCGCCAGCAGCCCCCAACAGGGGCGAATAAATTCACCCCTCCACTTT. This codes for CASSPQQGRINSPLHF. V is TRBV4-1 and J is TRBJ1-6; 7 bases are shared with TRBD1. The CDR3 totals 16 residues. V was clipped by 4 bases and J by 7 bases; unmatched bases: 10. Germline CDR1 MGHRA, CDR2 YSYEKL.

In its sample, this clonotype was seen many times. The CDR3 nucleotides read TGCAGCGTTGATTTACCGACCTATGGCTACACCTTC. Amino acids: CSVDLPTYGYTF. This chain uses TRBV29-1 with TRBJ1-2, with unresolved D. V shed 3 bases and J shed 4 bases, with 9 bases lying between them. Germline lookup yields CDR1 SQVTM and CDR2 ANQGSEA. This CDR3 is 12 amino acids long.

This clonotype was seen at least ten times. V gene TRBV3-1 combines with J gene TRBJ2-1; D gene unclear. V lost 0 bases, J lost 10 bases, and 10 bases lay in between. The CDR3 is 13 amino acids. Germline lookup yields CDR1 LGHDT and CDR2 YNNKEL (reference sequence). The chain's CDR3 is CASSQDFPHEQFF. CDR3 in DNA: TGTGCCAGCAGCCAAGACTTCCCCCACGAGCAGTTCTTC.

This chain links TRBV7-9 with TRBJ2-3; D not resolved. Germline CDR1 SEHNR, CDR2 FQNEAQ (reference sequence). Trimming took 0 bases from V and 4 from J, leaving 5 bases between them. The CDR3 covers 13 residues. In DNA, the CDR3 is TGTGCCAGCAGCTTAGCGCTATCAGATACGCAGTATTTT. Its protein is CASSLALSDTQYF.

The rearrangement links TRBV14 to TRBJ2-1; D is unclear. The CDR3 is made up of 16 amino acids. The V end was cut by 1 base, the J end by 0 bases, with 10 bases between. Germline V lookup: CDR1 SGHDN, CDR2 FVKESK. CDR3: CASSQVRQSSYNEQFF. The CDR3 nucleotides read TGTGCCAGCAGCCAAGTTAGGCAGAGCTCCTACAATGAGCAGTTCTTC. Filled out from reference TRBV14 and TRBJ2-1, the complete variable domain reads EAGVTQFPSHSVIEKGQTVTLRCDPISGHDNLYWYRRVMGKEIKFLLHFVKESKQDESGMPNNRFLAERTGGTYSTLKVQPAELEDSGVYFCASSQVRQSSYNEQFFGPGTRLTVL.

The sample holds many counts of this clonotype. The chain employs TRBV5-1 and TRBJ2-2; 7 bases map to TRBD2. Looked up from germline, CDR1 is SGHRS and CDR2 is YFSETQ. This CDR3 has 15 amino acids. Trimming cost V 4 bases and J 4 bases; bases outside gene matches: 7. This CDR3 is CASSPSGGSTGELFF. CDR3 coding DNA: TGCGCCAGCAGCCCTTCCGGGGGGAGCACCGGGGAGCTGTTTTTT.

The rearrangement joins TRBV11-3 to TRBJ2-7; a possible D gene is TRBD2 (6 bases). Germline CDR1 SGHNT, CDR2 YENEEA. This CDR3 is 14 amino acids long. Trimming cost V 1 base and J 4 bases, with 11 bases left between them. CDR3 bases: TGTGCCAGCAGCTTAGGTCCGGGGGATTACGAGCAGTACGTC. Its protein is CASSLGPGDYEQYV.

This rearrangement joins TRBV4-2 to TRBJ2-5, with a tentative D call TRBD1 (6 bases). With 3 bases removed from V and 2 bases from J, the gap between germline ends came to 13 bases. The CDR3 is made up of 15 amino acids. Germline CDR1 is LGHNA and CDR2 is YNFKEQ. The CDR3 DNA reads TGTGCCAGCAGCCATCTACCGGGACAACAAGAGACCCAGTACTTC. Protein product: CASSHLPGQQETQYF.

This clonotype was counted at least ten times. The rearrangement uses TRBV29-1 and TRBJ1-2, with TRBD1 matching 7 bases. Unmatched junction bases numbered 14, after V lost 2 bases and J lost 5 bases. The CDR3 is made up of 16 amino acids. Germline CDR1 is SQVTM and CDR2 is ANQGSEA. The CDR3 nucleotides read TGCAGCGTTGAAACTCGGATCGGGACAGCATTTTATGGCTACACCTTC. It specifies CSVETRIGTAFYGYTF.

In its sample, this clonotype was seen many times. The chain uses TRBV6-5 and TRBJ2-3; no clear D gene. The V end lost 6 bases, the J end lost 1 base, and 8 bases lay between the germline ends. The germline V gene has CDR1 MNHEY and CDR2 SVGAGI. The CDR3 is 13 residues long. DNA for the CDR3: TGTGCCAGCAGAAACCATGGCACAGATACGCAGTATTTT. Amino acids: CASRNHGTDTQYF.

This clonotype was found a few times. The chain combines TRBV7-9 with TRBJ2-7; 11 nucleotides agree with TRBD2. The junction had 5 bases not matched to a gene; V was cut back by 7 bases and J by 3 bases. This CDR3 spans 14 amino acids. The germline V gene encodes CDR1 SEHNR and CDR2 FQNEAQ (reference sequence). The CDR3 region is CASTSGLAVYEQYF. The CDR3, as DNA: TGTGCCAGCACCTCGGGACTAGCGGTCTACGAGCAGTACTTC.

This clonotype was counted at least ten times. V and J are TRBV4-1 and TRBJ2-7, with D perhaps assigned TRBD1 or TRBD2 (5 bases each). Germline V CDR1 and CDR2: MGHRA, YSYEKL. V gave up 3 bases and J gave up 2 bases, with 23 bases separating them. The CDR3 runs to 18 residues. Here the CDR3 DNA reads TGCGCCAGCAGCCACCTTCTAACCGGGACCTTGAGCACCTACGAGCAGTACTTC. Translation gives CASSHLLTGTLSTYEQYF.

This clonotype showed up just a few times. The chain couples TRBV7-2 to TRBJ2-4; TRBD2 might be the D (6 bases). The germline gives CDR1 SGHTA, CDR2 FQGNSA. The CDR3 has 15 residues. The V gene lost 0 bases and the J gene lost 10 bases, with 16 bases spanning the gap. CDR3: CASSLARAEGLIQYF. CDR3 in DNA: TGTGCCAGCAGCTTAGCGCGGGCAGAGGGACTTATTCAGTACTTC.

This clonotype was counted many times. This chain connects TRBV7-9 to TRBJ2-5; possibly TRBD1 or TRBD2 for D (7 bases each). V lost 4 bases, J lost 4 bases, and 25 bases lay in between. Germline V gives CDR1 SEHNR, CDR2 FQNEAQ (reference sequence). This CDR3 spans 18 amino acids. The CDR3 sequence: CASSSHRDSPSGGETQYF. The CDR3 nucleotides are TGTGCCAGCAGCTCACACCGGGACAGTCCTTCGGGGGGAGAGACCCAGTACTTC. The full variable domain, rest sourced from reference TRBV7-9 and TRBJ2-5, is DTGVSQNPRHKITKRGQNVTFRCDPISEHNRLYWYRQTLGQGPEFLTYFQNEAQLEKSRLLSDRFSAERPKGSFSTLEIQRTEQGDSAMYLCASSSHRDSPSGGETQYFGPGTRLLVL.

This clonotype was seen repeatedly, ten times or more. Relative to the germline gene, one junction end is altered; a read error may explain this. The chain recombines TRBV10-3 with TRBJ2-5; possibly TRBD2 for D (5 bases). There are 12 residues in the CDR3. CDR1 and CDR2 (germline): ENHRY, SYGVKD. The chain's CDR3 is CAISEGRENQYF. In nucleotides, the CDR3 is TGTGCCATCAGTGAGGGAAGGGAGAACCAGTACTTC.

This clonotype has at least ten counts. V and J are TRBV15 and TRBJ2-2; D may be TRBD1 (6 bases). CDR1 is LNHNV, CDR2 YYDKDF, per germline (reference sequence). V was pared by 3 bases and J by 5 bases, with 16 bases between. This CDR3 has 16 amino acids. CDR3 sequence: CATSRDNTGRTGELFF. The CDR3 DNA is TGTGCCACCAGCAGGGATAATACAGGGCGTACCGGGGAGCTGTTTTTT.